Listed here are 14 T cell receptor beta chains from one sample, sequenced in a study of T-cell reconstitution after alpha-beta-depleted transplantation in children. Unique molecular identifiers were used to barcode this TCRbeta library. MiXCR, run by TCRdb on the PCR reads, gives a single entry per CDR3 protein. In the table there are fewer than 700,000 distinct CDR3 sequences, under 30% of which are singletons. The sequenced sample was PBMCs, mostly from graft donor cells, obtained 360 days after TCRalphabeta/CD19-depleted stem cell transplant. These receptors were obtained from a boy under three years old who had a stem cell transplant for acute myeloid leukemia, so the T cells may come from the graft donor.

This clonotype was observed many times. The V and J genes are TRBV29-1 and TRBJ2-2; TRBD2 matches at 11 bases. CDR1 and CDR2 from the germline V gene are SQVTM and ANQGSEA. With V trimmed by 3 bases and J by 1 base, 1 base remained unmatched. This CDR3 region has 15 residues. The DNA of the CDR3 is TGCAGCGTTGACCTAGCGGGGGGGAACACCGGGGAGCTGTTTTTT. Amino acids: CSVDLAGGNTGELFF.

The gene calls are TRBV29-1 and TRBJ1-1, with D possibly TRBD1 on 6 matching bases. Germline V lookup: CDR1 SQVTM, CDR2 ANQGSEA. V shed 3 bases and J shed 12 bases, with 11 bases lying between them. The CDR3 runs 10 residues. The CDR3: CSVDRGGTFF. The CDR3 DNA sequence: TGCAGCGTTGACAGGGGCGGAACTTTCTTT.

The chain uses TRBV20-1 and TRBJ1-1; D may be TRBD1 (5 bases). Germline V gives CDR1 DFQATT, CDR2 SNEGSKA (reference sequence). There are 12 residues in the CDR3. CDR3 protein: CSPDRMNTEAFF. Written as DNA, the CDR3 is TGCAGCCCAGACAGAATGAACACTGAAGCTTTCTTT.

This clonotype was seen repeatedly, ten times or more. The chain combines TRBV29-1 with TRBJ2-3, with D perhaps TRBD1 or TRBD2 (5 bases each). The CDR3 consists of 12 residues. V was pared by 3 bases and J by 4 bases, with 8 bases between. The germline gives CDR1 SQVTM, CDR2 ANQGSEA. CDR3 DNA: TGCAGCGTTGATAGGGGAGCAGATACGCAGTATTTT. This codes for CSVDRGADTQYF.

This clonotype was seen at least ten times. This chain joins TRBV14 and TRBJ2-1; D not certain. Germline assignment: CDR1 SGHDN and CDR2 FVKESK. The CDR3 totals 16 residues. V was clipped by 4 bases and J by 6 bases, with 19 bases between them. The CDR3 DNA sequence: TGTGCCAGCAGCCCCCGTCATGGGCTCCCAATCAATGAGCAGTTCTTC. Its protein is CASSPRHGLPINEQFF.

The chain uses TRBV20-1 and TRBJ2-1; TRBD2 matches 8 bases. V trimming: 3 bases; J trimming: 1 base; junction bases outside the gene matches: 5. This CDR3 is 15 amino acids long. Germline-derived CDR1 and CDR2 are DFQATT and SNEGSKA (reference sequence). In DNA, the CDR3 is TGCAGTGCTAGTTTAGCGGGGCGATCCTACAATGAGCAGTTCTTC. Translation: CSASLAGRSYNEQFF.

This clonotype was detected a few times. This chain links TRBV12-3 or TRBV12-4 with TRBJ2-1; possible D gene TRBD2, 7 bases. The V end lost 6 bases, the J end lost 0 bases, and 18 bases lay between the germline ends. This CDR3 region has 17 residues. The DNA of the CDR3 is TGTGCCAGCAGCCCTAAGGGGGGGGCCCTCTCCTACAATGAGCAGTTCTTC. The encoded protein is CASSPKGGALSYNEQFF.

This clonotype occurred a few times. The V and J genes are TRBV5-5 and TRBJ2-7; TRBD2 might be the D (5 bases). V was trimmed by 1 base and J by 9 bases, leaving 14 bases between them. Germline V gives CDR1 SGHKS, CDR2 YYEKEE (reference sequence). The CDR3 is 13 amino acids. The CDR3 reads CASSLFDGEGQYF. Here the CDR3 DNA reads TGTGCCAGCAGCTTGTTCGACGGCGAGGGGCAGTACTTC.

J is TRBJ2-7 and V is TRBV18, with a possible D match to TRBD2 (6 bases). The CDR3 runs 13 residues. Germline V CDR1 and CDR2: KGHSH, LQKENI. V lost 3 bases and J lost 4, with 10 bases in between. The CDR3 region is CASSPGTWYEQYV. The CDR3 DNA reads as TGTGCCAGCTCACCGGGGACTTGGTACGAGCAGTACGTC.

The chain joins TRBV20-1 to TRBJ2-3; 7 bases fit TRBD1. The CDR3 has 20 residues. V lost 3 bases and J lost 0; bases outside the gene matches: 21. Germline V gives CDR1 DFQATT, CDR2 SNEGSKA (reference sequence). The CDR3 DNA reads TGCAGTGCTAGCGGGCTTGGGACAGACGTGGCCGACTCTAGCACAGATACGCAGTATTTT. The encoded protein is CSASGLGTDVADSSTDTQYF.

This clonotype showed up many times. At one of its ends the junction is not consistent with the germline gene, which may arise from a read error. The J gene is TRBJ2-1, the V gene TRBV6-5; no definite D call. The CDR3 consists of 11 residues. Germline V gene data show CDR1 as MNHEY and CDR2 as SVGAGI. CDR3 residues: CASSYSHVQFF. The CDR3, as DNA: TGTGCCAGCAGCTACTCCCACGTGCAGTTCTTC.

The chain carries TRBV28 and TRBJ2-5, with TRBD1 matching 9 bases. Per germline, CDR1 MDHEN and CDR2 SYDVKM. V was pared by 6 bases and J by 4 bases, with 3 bases of the junction left unmatched. There are 13 residues in the CDR3. For the CDR3, the DNA is TGTGCCAGCAGCCACAGGGGGCGAGAGACCCAGTACTTC. This sequence encodes CASSHRGRETQYF.

In nucleotides, the CDR3 is TGCAGTGCCGTTCCGACAGGGCCTAATGAAAAACTGTTTTTT. Translation gives CSAVPTGPNEKLFF. V gene TRBV20-1 combines with J gene TRBJ1-4, with 7 bases matching TRBD1. Germline lookup yields CDR1 DFQATT and CDR2 SNEGSKA (reference sequence). V was pared by 6 bases and J by 3 bases, with 7 bases of the junction left unmatched. This CDR3 contains 14 residues.

The chain links TRBV15 to TRBJ1-1; D is ambiguous. CDR3 length: 11 residues. Trimming removed 3 bases from V and 5 bases from J, with 4 bases in between. Germline values: CDR1 LNHNV, CDR2 YYDKDF (reference sequence). The CDR3 spells CATSSPTEAFF. The CDR3 DNA reads as TGTGCCACCAGCAGCCCGACTGAAGCTTTCTTT.